The 11 T cell receptor beta chains given below trace back to one sample, sequenced in a study of blood T cell repertoires in COVID-19. Sequencing was performed with immunoSEQ multiplex PCR; in TCRdb, only in-frame clones are kept and a portion is missing. Of roughly 350,000 clones listed, 91% were seen once; the top ten hold roughly 3%. Material: peripheral blood. The receptors were gathered from a woman younger than 35 who had recovered from COVID-19.

The gene calls are TRBV5-1 and TRBJ2-6; 9 bases fit TRBD1. Germline V gene sequence: CDR1 SGHRS, CDR2 YFSETQ. The CDR3 is 17 amino acids. The V gene end was trimmed by 3 bases and the J gene end by 2 bases; junction bases not matched to a gene: 6. In DNA, the CDR3 is TGCGCCAGCAGCTCAGGGGACAGGGTAACTGGGGCCAACGTCCTGACTTTC. Translation: CASSSGDRVTGANVLTF.

The rearrangement uses TRBV12-5 and TRBJ1-2; D is undetermined. The CDR3 spans 17 residues. CDR1 is LGHNT and CDR2 is FRNRAP in the germline V gene. The V and J ends lost 5 bases and 0 bases respectively, with 19 bases between them. The CDR3, as DNA: TGTGCTAGTGGTCTTTTCTCCCCCGGGGAAGCTAACTATGGCTACACCTTC. It yields the protein CASGLFSPGEANYGYTF.

This rearrangement joins TRBV7-9 to TRBJ2-2; 11 bases fit TRBD1. Germline V gene lookup returns CDR1 SEHNR and CDR2 FQNEAQ (reference sequence). The CDR3 has 16 amino acids. Losses at the gene ends were 5 bases for V and 5 bases for J; bases not matched to a gene: 7. The CDR3: CASSNGQGAVTGELFF. CDR3 sequence (DNA): TGTGCCAGCAGCAACGGACAGGGGGCGGTAACCGGGGAGCTGTTTTTT.

This clone was observed a handful of times. The rearrangement joins TRBV6-1 to TRBJ2-5; perhaps TRBD2 as D (7 bases). This CDR3 is 19 amino acids long. Trimming pared 3 bases from V and 0 bases from J, leaving 23 bases between. Germline assignment: CDR1 MNHNS and CDR2 SASEGT. CDR3 sequence (DNA): TGTGCCAGCAGTGATGCCCGGGGGGCTAGCATATCGTACCAAGAGACCCAGTACTTC. It codes for CASSDARGASISYQETQYF.

This rearrangement joins TRBV7-2 to TRBJ2-1; the D gene is possibly TRBD2 (5 bases). Deletions cut 5 bases from V and 9 bases from J, with 17 bases between. Germline V CDR1 and CDR2: SGHTA, FQGNSA. This CDR3 is built from 14 residues. The CDR3 reads CASSRTRDLGEQFF. Here the CDR3 DNA reads TGTGCCAGCAGCCGTACGAGGGATTTGGGTGAGCAGTTCTTC.

The chain couples TRBV7-2 to TRBJ2-1; 11 nucleotides agree with TRBD2. The CDR3 is made up of 16 amino acids. In germline, CDR1 is SGHTA, CDR2 FQGNSA. V shed 5 bases and J 7 bases; nucleotides not matched to a gene: 10. The CDR3 bases are TGTGCCAGCAGCGAACCTCTAGCGGGGGGAGGGAATGAGCAGTTCTTC. Encoded protein: CASSEPLAGGGNEQFF.

The rearrangement links TRBV7-2 to TRBJ1-6, with 7 bases fitting TRBD1. Trimming at V came to 5 bases and at J to 10 bases, leaving 11 bases not matched to a gene. The CDR3 consists of 15 residues. Per the germline V gene, CDR1 is SGHTA and CDR2 is FQGNSA. CDR3 protein: CASSQTGGGGSPLHF. In nucleotides, the CDR3 is TGTGCCAGCAGCCAAACAGGAGGGGGCGGCTCACCCCTCCACTTT.

The V call is TRBV11-3, the J call TRBJ1-2, with D perhaps matching TRBD1 (6 bases). Trimming left V 5 bases short and J 8 bases short, with 18 bases between. Germline V gene data show CDR1 as SGHNT and CDR2 as YENEEA. The CDR3 is made up of 14 amino acids. CDR3 residues: CASSPGTSTEGYTF. DNA for the CDR3: TGTGCCAGCAGCCCCGGGACATCGACGGAGGGCTACACCTTC. Variable domain in full (rest from reference TRBV11-3 and TRBJ1-2): EAGVVQSPRYKIIEKKQPVAFWCNPISGHNTLYWYLQNLGQGPELLIRYENEEAVDDSQLPKDRFSAERLKGVDSTLKIQPAELGDSAVYLCASSPGTSTEGYTFGSGTRLTVV.

The chain combines TRBV9 with TRBJ2-1, with TRBD2 matching over 9 bases. CDR1 is SGDLS, CDR2 YYNGEE, per germline. This CDR3 has 18 amino acids. The ends lost 3 bases at V and 6 bases at J; junction bases unmatched: 16. CDR3 DNA: TGTGCCAGCAGCGCCACCGACGTTAGCGGGAGTTATCGCAATGAGCAGTTCTTC. It specifies CASSATDVSGSYRNEQFF.

V gene TRBV4-2 combines with J gene TRBJ1-3; the match to TRBD1 covers 7 bases. The CDR3 extends over 13 amino acids. V dropped 6 bases and J dropped 8; count of bases not matched to a gene: 7. From germline, CDR1 is LGHNA and CDR2 YNFKEQ. The CDR3 coding sequence is TGTGCCAGCAGGGAAAAGGGGGCGGACACCATATATTTT. Its translation is CASREKGADTIYF.

The chain couples TRBV6-5 to TRBJ2-1, with D uncertain. Germline loops: CDR1 MNHEY, CDR2 SVGAGI. Deletions cut 0 bases from V and 10 bases from J, with 10 bases between. There are 13 residues in the CDR3. The CDR3 coding sequence is TGTGCCAGCAGTTACTCGCGAGGTGGGGAGCAGTTCTTC. It codes for CASSYSRGGEQFF.